These T cell receptor beta chains were read from a single sample in a study of T-cell memory formation after mild COVID-19. Using its own MiXCR run on the 5' RACE reads, TCRdb lists one record per CDR3 protein. Of hundreds of thousands of distinct CDR3 sequences detected, roughly 20% appear once; the ten largest clones hold about 8.1%. Sequencing was performed on PBMCs or a T cell subset sorted from them (not recorded which). These receptors all come from an adult woman who had mild COVID-19 (a few samples of this study predate the infection). Cell type and time point are not known. The CDR3 runs from the conserved cysteine through the conserved F or W. The D gene is left open where the match is weak.

v_call	d_call	cdr3_length	cdr3_aa
TRBV20-1	TRBD1	17	CSASDRDRGYSNQPQHF
TRBV5-1	-	13	CASSWTLVCEAFF
TRBV9	-	15	CASSVEFGGTDTQYF
TRBV7-3	-	16	CASSSRGLLRGDEQFF
TRBV14	-	14	CASSQGREYSPLHF
TRBV24-1	TRBD1	15	CATSDQGGGPYGYTF
TRBV7-2	TRBD1	14	CASSFRGPPEEAFF
TRBV12-3/TRBV12-4	TRBD2	16	CASSLESGGTYNEQFF
TRBV4-1	-	15	CASSQDRGLGNGYTF
TRBV15	-	17	CATSTPGQGSSYNEQFF
TRBV19	-	13	CASRSGANYGYTF
TRBV27	TRBD1	16	CASSFAGQGPLYEQYF
TRBV7-9	-	13	CASRGRGTDTQYF
TRBV20-1	TRBD2	18	CSARDRSRGGTLTDTQYF
TRBV20-1	-	15	CSARDVGIGKETQYF
TRBV15	-	18	CATSRAVGFPGSYNEQFF
TRBV15	TRBD2	17	CATSRELAGGPYNEQFF
TRBV6-2/TRBV6-3	-	14	CASKRTSVNTEAFF
TRBV24-1	TRBD2	15	CATSVTSGNTGELFF
TRBV2	-	13	CASSPPGGQPQHF
TRBV6-4	-	11	CASSDSSEQFF
TRBV9	-	14	CASSVAGAIGELFF
TRBV5-1	-	14	CASSGTGINTEAFF
TRBV6-5	TRBD1	14	CASRYIGTAEGLFF
TRBV18	-	18	CASSPLEGSAGKNTEAFF
TRBV11-2	-	15	CASSREWTAYNEQFF
TRBV6-2/TRBV6-3	TRBD2	13	CASAGTKYNEQFF
TRBV29-1	-	12	CSVAPSPGTIYF
TRBV3-1	-	16	CASSQASGGPYNEQFF
TRBV4-1	-	14	CASSGGPVVDTQYF
TRBV12-3/TRBV12-4	-	17	CASSPTSPGFSNQPQHF
TRBV7-7	TRBD2	15	CASSLRGGLYNEQFF